This TCR beta chain was found in a study of identical twins. CDR3 size: 15 residues. CDR1 and CDR2 from the germline V gene are SGDLS and YYNGEE. V was pared by 4 bases and J by 2 bases, with 15 bases between. TCRdb re-called the 5' RACE reads with MiXCR, one entry per CDR3 protein. The table lists over 550,000 distinct CDR3 sequences, roughly 7.2% of them singletons. These data are also associated with another study on yellow fever vaccine responses in identical twins.

The sequenced sample was PBMCs. The receptor was derived from a woman aged 18 to 35 in good health. The chain has TRBV9 and TRBJ1-2; D uncertain. The CDR3 coding sequence is TGTGCCAGCAGCAAAGTCGACGGTCTGAACTATGGCTACACCTTC. Its protein is CASSKVDGLNYGYTF.